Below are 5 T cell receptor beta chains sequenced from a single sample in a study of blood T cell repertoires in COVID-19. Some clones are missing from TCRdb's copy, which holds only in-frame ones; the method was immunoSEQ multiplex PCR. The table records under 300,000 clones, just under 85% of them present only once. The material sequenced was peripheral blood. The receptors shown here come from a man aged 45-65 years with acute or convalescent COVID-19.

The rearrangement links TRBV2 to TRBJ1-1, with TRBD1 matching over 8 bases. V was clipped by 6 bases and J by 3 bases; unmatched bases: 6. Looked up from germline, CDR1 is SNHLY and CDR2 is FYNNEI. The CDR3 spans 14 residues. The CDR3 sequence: CASRTEQGDTEAFF. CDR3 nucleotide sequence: TGTGCCAGCAGGACTGAACAGGGGGACACTGAAGCTTTCTTT.

CDR3 in DNA: TGCGCCAGCAGCTTGGAAGGGGGCCGAAGCTCTGGGGCCAACGTCCTGACTTTC. The encoded protein is CASSLEGGRSSGANVLTF. V gene TRBV5-1 combines with J gene TRBJ2-6; 7 bases line up with TRBD1. The V gene end was trimmed by 0 bases and the J gene end by 0 bases; junction bases not matched to a gene: 6. The CDR3 runs 18 residues. The V gene's germline CDR1 is SGHRS and CDR2 YFSETQ.

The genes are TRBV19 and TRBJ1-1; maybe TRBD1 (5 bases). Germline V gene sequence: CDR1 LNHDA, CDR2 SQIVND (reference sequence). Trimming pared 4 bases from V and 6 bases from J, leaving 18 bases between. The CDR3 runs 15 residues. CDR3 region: CASSTRDSWSAEAFF. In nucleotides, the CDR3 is TGTGCCAGTAGTACCCGGGACTCTTGGTCCGCTGAAGCTTTCTTT. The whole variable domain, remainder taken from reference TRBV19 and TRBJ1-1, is DGGITQSPKYLFRKEGQNVTLSCEQNLNHDAMYWYRQDPGQGLRLIYYSQIVNDFQKGDIAEGYSVSREKKESFPLTVTSAQKNPTAFYLCASSTRDSWSAEAFFGQGTRLTVV.

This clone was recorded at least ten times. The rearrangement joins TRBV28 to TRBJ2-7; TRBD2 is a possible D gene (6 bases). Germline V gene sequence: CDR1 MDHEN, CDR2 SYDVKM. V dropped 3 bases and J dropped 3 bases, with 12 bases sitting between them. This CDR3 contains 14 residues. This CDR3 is CASSFSGGHYEQYF. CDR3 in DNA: TGTGCCAGCAGTTTTAGCGGAGGGCACTACGAGCAGTACTTC.

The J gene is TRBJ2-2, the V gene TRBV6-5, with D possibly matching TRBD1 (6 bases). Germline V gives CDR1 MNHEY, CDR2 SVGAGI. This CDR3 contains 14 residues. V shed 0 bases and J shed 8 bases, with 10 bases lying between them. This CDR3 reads CASSYSQGTGELFF. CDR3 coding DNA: TGTGCCAGCAGTTACTCACAGGGAACGGGGGAGCTGTTTTTT.